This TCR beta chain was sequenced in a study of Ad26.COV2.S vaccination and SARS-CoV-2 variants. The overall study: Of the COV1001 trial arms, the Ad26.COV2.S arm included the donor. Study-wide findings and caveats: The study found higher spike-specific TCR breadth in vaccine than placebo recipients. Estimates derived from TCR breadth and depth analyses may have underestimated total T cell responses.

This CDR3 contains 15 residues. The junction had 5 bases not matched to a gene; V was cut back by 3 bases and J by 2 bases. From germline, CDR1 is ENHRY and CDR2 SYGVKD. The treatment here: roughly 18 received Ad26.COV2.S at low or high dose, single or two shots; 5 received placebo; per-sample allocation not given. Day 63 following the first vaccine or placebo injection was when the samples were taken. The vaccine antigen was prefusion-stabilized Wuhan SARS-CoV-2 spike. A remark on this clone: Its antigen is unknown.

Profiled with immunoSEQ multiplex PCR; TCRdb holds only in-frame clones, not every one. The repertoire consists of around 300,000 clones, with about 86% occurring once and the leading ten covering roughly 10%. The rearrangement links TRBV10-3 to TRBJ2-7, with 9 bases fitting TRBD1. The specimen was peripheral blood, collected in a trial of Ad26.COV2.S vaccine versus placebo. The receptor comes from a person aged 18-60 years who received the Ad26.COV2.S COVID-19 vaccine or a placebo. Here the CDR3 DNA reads TGTGCCATCAGTGAATGGACAGGGGAGCCCTACGAGCAGTACTTC. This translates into CAISEWTGEPYEQYF.